These 13 T cell receptor beta chains originate from one sample sequenced in a study of T cell changes during pregnancy in multiple sclerosis. Assay used: immunoSEQ multiplex PCR; TCRdb lists only in-frame clones, some missing. Among tens of thousands of clones listed, around 85% were seen once. This sample comprised CD4+ T cells from peripheral blood mononuclear cells, obtained in the third trimester of pregnancy. These receptors all come from a female donor with multiple sclerosis, enrolled in a pregnancy study.

The J gene is TRBJ2-7, the V gene TRBV18, with 7 bases lining up with TRBD1. CDR3 size: 15 residues. The V gene end was trimmed by 1 base and the J gene end by 4 bases; junction bases not matched to a gene: 7. CDR1 is KGHSH, CDR2 LQKENI, per germline. Here the CDR3 reads CASSPQGAVAYEQYF. The CDR3, as DNA: TGTGCCAGCTCACCACAGGGGGCCGTGGCTTACGAGCAGTACTTC. The whole variable domain, filled in from reference TRBV18 and TRBJ2-7, reads NAGVMQNPRHLVRRRGQEARLRCSPMKGHSHVYWYRQLPEEGLKFMVYLQKENIIDESGMPKERFSAEFPKEGPSILRIQQVVRGDSAAYFCASSPQGAVAYEQYFGPGTRLTVT.

V gene TRBV5-1 combines with J gene TRBJ2-7; D ambiguous. V lost 0 bases to trimming and J lost 4 bases, with 14 bases between them. Germline V gene data show CDR1 as SGHRS and CDR2 as YFSETQ. This CDR3 spans 15 amino acids. The CDR3 bases are TGCGCCAGCAGCTTGGTTACACCTAGAGATTACGAGCAGTACTTC. Residues: CASSLVTPRDYEQYF.

The rearrangement uses TRBV18 and TRBJ2-5, with 8 positions matching TRBD1. This CDR3 is built from 12 residues. V was pared by 4 bases and J by 5 bases, with 0 bases of the junction left unmatched. Per the germline V gene, CDR1 is KGHSH and CDR2 is LQKENI. The chain's CDR3 is CASSRDRETQYF. CDR3 DNA: TGTGCCAGCTCACGGGACAGGGAGACCCAGTACTTC.

This chain connects TRBV5-4 to TRBJ2-3, with a tentative D call TRBD2 (7 bases). The V gene lost 4 bases and the J gene lost 3 bases, with 18 bases spanning the gap. Germline assignment: CDR1 SGHNT and CDR2 YYREEE (reference sequence). This CDR3 has 16 amino acids. The CDR3 spells CASSPGRGSTTDTQYF. CDR3 sequence (DNA): TGTGCCAGCAGCCCTGGGAGGGGGTCTACGACAGATACGCAGTATTTT.

This sequence joins TRBV10-3 and TRBJ1-2, with 9 bases matching TRBD1. The germline V gene encodes CDR1 ENHRY and CDR2 SYGVKD. The CDR3 totals 13 residues. The V and J ends lost 7 bases and 5 bases, in that order; junction bases with no gene match: 5. CDR3 coding DNA: TGTGCCATCAAAGGACAGGGGATGTATGGCTACACCTTC. Translated: CAIKGQGMYGYTF.

The genes are TRBV11-2 and TRBJ1-2, with D possibly matching TRBD1 (6 bases). This CDR3 spans 13 amino acids. The V gene lost 6 bases and the J gene lost 4 bases, with 12 bases spanning the gap. Germline lookup yields CDR1 SGHAT and CDR2 FQNNGV. In DNA form, the CDR3 reads TGTGCCAGCAGTTTACAGGGTTCCTATGGCTACACCTTC. Translating gives CASSLQGSYGYTF.

This clone has a handful of counts. The chain has TRBV5-1 and TRBJ1-1, with TRBD1 as a possible D gene (6 bases). This CDR3 region has 14 residues. V was cut by 4 bases and J by 1 base, with 11 bases left in between. Germline lookup yields CDR1 SGHRS and CDR2 YFSETQ. In DNA, the CDR3 is TGCGCCAGCAGCGAAGGGACACCGAACACTGAAGCTTTCTTT. Its translation: CASSEGTPNTEAFF.

The chain employs TRBV19 and TRBJ1-3, with D perhaps TRBD1 (5 bases). CDR1 and CDR2 from the germline V gene are LNHDA and SQIVND (reference sequence). This CDR3 region has 16 residues. The V end was cut by 5 bases, the J end by 0 bases, with 14 bases between. The CDR3 coding sequence is TGTGCCAGTAGTGCCACGGGACTTTTCTCTGGAAACACCATATATTTT. As protein: CASSATGLFSGNTIYF.

This chain connects TRBV5-1 to TRBJ1-6; the D is unclear. Per germline, CDR1 SGHRS and CDR2 YFSETQ. There are 14 residues in the CDR3. V was shortened by 4 bases and J by 7 bases, with 12 bases between the two germline ends. CDR3 in DNA: TGCGCCAGCAGCCCGGGTGGAGGGAATTCACCCCTCCACTTT. Its translation is CASSPGGGNSPLHF.

This sequence joins TRBV30 and TRBJ2-1, with TRBD2 matching over 7 bases. From germline, CDR1 is GTSNPN and CDR2 SVGIG (reference sequence). The CDR3 covers 14 residues. The J segment lost 8 bases and the V segment lost 3 bases, leaving 10 bases of the junction unmatched. The CDR3 reads CAWRVGGLFYEQFF. The CDR3 nucleotides read TGTGCCTGGAGGGTCGGGGGACTATTCTATGAGCAGTTCTTC. The entire variable domain, with the rest obtained from reference TRBV30 and TRBJ2-1, is as follows: SQTIHQWPATLVQPVGSPLSLECTVEGTSNPNLYWYRQAAGRGLQLLFYSVGIGQISSEVPQNLSASRPQDRQFILSSKKLLLSDSGFYLCAWRVGGLFYEQFFGPGTRLTVL.

The rearrangement uses TRBV30 and TRBJ1-5; TRBD1 aligns across 8 bases. From germline, CDR1 is GTSNPN and CDR2 SVGIG (reference sequence). The junction had 10 bases not matched to a gene; V was cut back by 5 bases and J by 4 bases. The CDR3 loop spans 15 amino acids. The CDR3 region is CAWGQGQELNQPQHF. The CDR3 DNA reads as TGTGCCTGGGGACAGGGACAAGAGTTGAATCAGCCCCAGCATTTT.

V gene TRBV2 combines with J gene TRBJ1-2, with 7 bases matching TRBD1. The ends lost 4 bases at V and 5 bases at J; junction bases unmatched: 4. Germline V lookup: CDR1 SNHLY, CDR2 FYNNEI. There are 13 residues in the CDR3. For the CDR3, the DNA is TGTGCCAGCAGTGGCCAACAGGGGTATGGCTACACCTTC. Translated: CASSGQQGYGYTF. Based on the CDR3 plus reference TRBV2 and TRBJ1-2, the full variable domain is EPEVTQTPSHQVTQMGQEVILRCVPISNHLYFYWYRQILGQKVEFLVSFYNNEISEKSEIFDDQFSVERPDGSNFTLKIRSTKLEDSAMYFCASSGQQGYGYTFGSGTRLTVV.

The genes are TRBV6-6 and TRBJ2-2, with a weak D call TRBD1 (6 bases). Trimming left V 2 bases short and J 4 bases short, with 11 bases between. Germline V gene sequence: CDR1 MNHNY, CDR2 SVGAGI (reference sequence). The CDR3 runs 15 residues. DNA for the CDR3: TGTGCCAGCAGTTACCCCTTAGGGGGCACCGGGGAGCTGTTTTTT. This gives the protein CASSYPLGGTGELFF.